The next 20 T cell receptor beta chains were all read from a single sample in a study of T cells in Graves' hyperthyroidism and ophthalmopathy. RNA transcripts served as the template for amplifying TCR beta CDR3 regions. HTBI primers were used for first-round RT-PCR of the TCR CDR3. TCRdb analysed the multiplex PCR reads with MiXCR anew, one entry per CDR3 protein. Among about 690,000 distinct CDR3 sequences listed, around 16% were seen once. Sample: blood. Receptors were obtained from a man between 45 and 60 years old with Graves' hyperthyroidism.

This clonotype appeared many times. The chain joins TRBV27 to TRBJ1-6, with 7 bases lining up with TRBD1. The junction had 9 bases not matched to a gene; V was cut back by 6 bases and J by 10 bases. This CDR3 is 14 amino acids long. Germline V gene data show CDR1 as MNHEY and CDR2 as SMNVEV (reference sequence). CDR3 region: CASSSTGNLSPLHF. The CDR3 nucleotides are TGTGCCAGCAGCTCGACAGGGAATTTGTCACCCCTCCACTTT.

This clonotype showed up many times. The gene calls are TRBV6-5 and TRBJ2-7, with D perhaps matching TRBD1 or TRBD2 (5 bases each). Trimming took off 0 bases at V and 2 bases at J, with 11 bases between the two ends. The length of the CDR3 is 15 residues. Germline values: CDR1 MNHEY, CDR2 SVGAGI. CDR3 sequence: CASSYSGTFTYEQYF. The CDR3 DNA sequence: TGTGCCAGCAGTTACTCGGGGACCTTCACCTACGAGCAGTACTTC.

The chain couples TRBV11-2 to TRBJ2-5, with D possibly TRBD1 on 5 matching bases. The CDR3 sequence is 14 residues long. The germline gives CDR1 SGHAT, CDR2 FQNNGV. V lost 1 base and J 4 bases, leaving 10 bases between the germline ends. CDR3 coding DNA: TGTGCCAGCAGCTTAGGGGTAGGGGTAGAGACCCAGTACTTC. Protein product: CASSLGVGVETQYF.

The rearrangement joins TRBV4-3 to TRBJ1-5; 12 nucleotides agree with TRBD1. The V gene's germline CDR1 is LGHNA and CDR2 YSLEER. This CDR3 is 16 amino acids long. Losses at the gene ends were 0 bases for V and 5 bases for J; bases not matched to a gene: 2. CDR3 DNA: TGCGCCAGCAGCCAAGATAGGGACAGGGGGCATCAGCCCCAGCATTTT. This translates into CASSQDRDRGHQPQHF.

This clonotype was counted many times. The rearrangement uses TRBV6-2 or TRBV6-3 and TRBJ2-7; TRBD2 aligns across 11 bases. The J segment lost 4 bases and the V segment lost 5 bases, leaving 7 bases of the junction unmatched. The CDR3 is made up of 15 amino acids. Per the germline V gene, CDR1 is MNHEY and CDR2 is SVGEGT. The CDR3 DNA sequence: TGTGCCAGCAGTCACCTGGGACTAGCGGAATACGAGCAGTACTTC. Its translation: CASSHLGLAEYEQYF.

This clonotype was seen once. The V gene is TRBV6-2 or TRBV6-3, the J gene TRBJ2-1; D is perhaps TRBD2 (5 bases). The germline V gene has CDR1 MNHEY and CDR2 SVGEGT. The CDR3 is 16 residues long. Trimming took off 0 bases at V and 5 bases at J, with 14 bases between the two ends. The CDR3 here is CASSYSPLDWHNEQFF. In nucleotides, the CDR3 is TGTGCCAGCAGTTACTCCCCCCTGGACTGGCACAATGAGCAGTTCTTC.

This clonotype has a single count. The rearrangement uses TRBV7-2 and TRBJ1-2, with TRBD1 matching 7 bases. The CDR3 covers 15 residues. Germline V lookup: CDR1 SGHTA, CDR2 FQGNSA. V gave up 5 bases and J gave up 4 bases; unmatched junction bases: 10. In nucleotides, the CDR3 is TGTGCCAGCAGCGTGGAGGCAGGGGGAAGCTATGGCTACACCTTC. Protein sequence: CASSVEAGGSYGYTF.

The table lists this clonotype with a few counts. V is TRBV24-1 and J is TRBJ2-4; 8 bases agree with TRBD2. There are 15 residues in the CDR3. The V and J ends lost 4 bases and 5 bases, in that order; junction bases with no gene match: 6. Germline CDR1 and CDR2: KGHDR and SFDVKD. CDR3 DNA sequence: TGTGCCACCAGTGAACGACAGACTAGCGAAAACATTCAGTACTTC. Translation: CATSERQTSENIQYF.

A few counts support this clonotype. This chain's CDR3 is CASSLEQWYQETQYF. In DNA, the CDR3 is TGTGCCAGCAGCTTGGAACAGTGGTACCAAGAGACCCAGTACTTC. The genes are TRBV14 and TRBJ2-5; no firm D call. Deletions cut 5 bases from V and 0 bases from J, with 13 bases between. In germline, CDR1 is SGHDN, CDR2 FVKESK. This CDR3 spans 15 amino acids. Full variable domain (outside the CDR3, taken from reference TRBV14 and TRBJ2-5): EAGVTQFPSHSVIEKGQTVTLRCDPISGHDNLYWYRRVMGKEIKFLLHFVKESKQDESGMPNNRFLAERTGGTYSTLKVQPAELEDSGVYFCASSLEQWYQETQYFGPGTRLLVL.

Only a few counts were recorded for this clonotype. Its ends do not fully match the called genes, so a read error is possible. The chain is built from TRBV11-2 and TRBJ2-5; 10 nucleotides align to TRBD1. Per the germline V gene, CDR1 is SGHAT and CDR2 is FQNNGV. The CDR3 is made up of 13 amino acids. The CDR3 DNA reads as TGTGCCAGCAGCTTAATTCCTGTAGGACAGGGGGACTTC. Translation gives CASSLIPVGQGDF.

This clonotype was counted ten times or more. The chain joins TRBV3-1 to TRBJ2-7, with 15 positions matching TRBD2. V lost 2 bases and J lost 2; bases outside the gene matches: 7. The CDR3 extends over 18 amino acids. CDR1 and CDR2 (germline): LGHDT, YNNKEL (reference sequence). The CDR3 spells CASSQTPGLAGGAYEQYF. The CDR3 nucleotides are TGTGCCAGCAGCCAAACTCCGGGACTAGCGGGAGGAGCCTACGAGCAGTACTTC.

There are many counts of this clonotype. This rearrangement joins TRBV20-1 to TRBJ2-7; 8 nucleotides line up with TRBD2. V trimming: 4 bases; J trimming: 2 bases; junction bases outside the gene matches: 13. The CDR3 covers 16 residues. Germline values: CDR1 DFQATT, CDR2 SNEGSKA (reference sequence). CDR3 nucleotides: TGCAGTGCTAAGCTCGCCAGCGGGAGTGTTGCCTACGAGCAGTACTTC. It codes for CSAKLASGSVAYEQYF.

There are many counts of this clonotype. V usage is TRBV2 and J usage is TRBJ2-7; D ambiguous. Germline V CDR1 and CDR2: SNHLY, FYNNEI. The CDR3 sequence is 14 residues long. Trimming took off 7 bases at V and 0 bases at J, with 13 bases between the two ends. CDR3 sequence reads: CASTSGRSSYEQYF. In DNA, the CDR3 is TGTGCCAGCACCAGTGGACGCAGCTCCTACGAGCAGTACTTC.

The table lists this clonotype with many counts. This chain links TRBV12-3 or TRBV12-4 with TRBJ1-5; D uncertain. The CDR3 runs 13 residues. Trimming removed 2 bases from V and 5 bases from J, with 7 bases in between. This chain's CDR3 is CASSLSSHQPQHF. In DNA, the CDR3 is TGTGCCAGCAGTTTATCCAGTCATCAGCCCCAGCATTTT.

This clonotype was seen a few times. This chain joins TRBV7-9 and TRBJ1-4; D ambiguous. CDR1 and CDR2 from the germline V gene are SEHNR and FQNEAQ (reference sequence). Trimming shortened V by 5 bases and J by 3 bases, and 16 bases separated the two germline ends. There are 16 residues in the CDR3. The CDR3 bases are TGTGCCAGCAGCCGCACGGCGGGTGGAGCTAATGAAAAACTGTTTTTT. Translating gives CASSRTAGGANEKLFF.

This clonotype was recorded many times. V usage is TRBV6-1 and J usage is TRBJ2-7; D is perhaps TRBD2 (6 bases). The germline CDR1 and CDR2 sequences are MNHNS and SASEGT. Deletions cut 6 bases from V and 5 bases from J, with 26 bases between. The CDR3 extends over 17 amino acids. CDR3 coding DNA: TGTGCCAGCAGCCCCAACTGGGGGGAAGGCTTTGGAGACGAGCAGTACTTC. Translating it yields CASSPNWGEGFGDEQYF.

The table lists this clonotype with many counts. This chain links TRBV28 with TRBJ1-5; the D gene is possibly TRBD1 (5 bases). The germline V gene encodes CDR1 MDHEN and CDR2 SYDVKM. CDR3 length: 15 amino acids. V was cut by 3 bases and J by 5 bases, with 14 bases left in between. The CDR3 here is CASSLLRGLDQPQHF. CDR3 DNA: TGTGCCAGCAGTTTGTTAAGGGGTTTGGATCAGCCCCAGCATTTT. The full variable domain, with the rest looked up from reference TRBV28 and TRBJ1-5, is DVKVTQSSRYLVKRTGEKVFLECVQDMDHENMFWYRQDPGLGLRLIYFSYDVKMKEKGDIPEGYSVSREKKERFSLILESASTNQTSMYLCASSLLRGLDQPQHFGDGTRLSIL.

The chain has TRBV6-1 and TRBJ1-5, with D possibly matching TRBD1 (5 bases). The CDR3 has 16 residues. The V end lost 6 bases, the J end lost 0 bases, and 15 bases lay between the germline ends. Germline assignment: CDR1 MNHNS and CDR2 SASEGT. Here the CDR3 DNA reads TGTGCCAGCAGAACCCACGTCAGGGTTAGCAATCAGCCCCAGCATTTT. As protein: CASRTHVRVSNQPQHF.

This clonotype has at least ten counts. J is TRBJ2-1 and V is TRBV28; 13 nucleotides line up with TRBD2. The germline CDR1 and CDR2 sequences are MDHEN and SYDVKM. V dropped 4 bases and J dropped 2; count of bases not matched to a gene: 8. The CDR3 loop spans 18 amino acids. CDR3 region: CASSSGLAGSRPYNEQFF. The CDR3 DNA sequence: TGTGCCAGCAGTTCGGGACTAGCGGGATCCCGCCCCTACAATGAGCAGTTCTTC.

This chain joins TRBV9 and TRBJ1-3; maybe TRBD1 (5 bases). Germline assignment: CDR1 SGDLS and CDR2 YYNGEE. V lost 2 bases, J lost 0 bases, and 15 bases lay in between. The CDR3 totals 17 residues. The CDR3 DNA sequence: TGTGCCAGCAGCGTCGACGGGGCGATCAGCTCTGGAAACACCATATATTTT. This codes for CASSVDGAISSGNTIYF.